This TCR beta chain emerged from a study of cytomegalovirus exposure and HLA in healthy donors. Study findings and constraints: In an earlier analysis, productive rearrangement rates for most beta V segments clustered near 87% or 30%. Cytomegalovirus association was assigned to about 150 TCR beta chains.

Remarks on this clone: Its antigen is still unknown.

The CDR3 consists of 14 residues. The germline V and J ends were trimmed by 2 bases and 5 bases, with 12 bases remaining between them. Looked up from germline, CDR1 is SGHNT and CDR2 is YENEEA. With 60 Vbeta and 13 Jbeta primers, the PCR was carried out. Profiled with immunoSEQ multiplex PCR; TCRdb holds only in-frame clones, not every one. The repertoire has approximately 82,000 clones, roughly a tenth of them found once; the top ten carry over 20%. The V and J genes are TRBV11-3 and TRBJ2-5; D is perhaps TRBD2 (5 bases). This receptor was obtained from a man aged 60 to 75 in good health and CMV-seropositive. The sample consisted of PBMCs. CDR3 nucleotides: TGTGCCAGCAGCTTACGAGGGATAGTTGAGACCCAGTACTTC. This encodes CASSLRGIVETQYF.